The 9 T cell receptor beta chains presented below share a single source sample, sequenced in a study of response to subunit inactivated influenza vaccine listed by TCRdb under 2018. Libraries came from RT-PCR. The listed sequencing device is Illumina HiSeq 2500. TCRdb reprocessing: public reads trimmed at Q25 with fastp, clones called with MiXCR, in-frame beta chains kept. Each entry is one CDR3 protein sequence, shown with its most common DNA and genes. Present in this sample are about 620,000 distinct CDR3 sequences, roughly 10% of which were seen just once. Clones ranked in the top ten supply approximately 11% of the sample. These records were also assigned to another study, of T cells expressing NK-cell markers. As the second study states: TCR beta cDNA libraries were made by 5'RACE template switching that added a universal primer site and unique molecular identifiers.

The specimen was PBMCs from blood, collected on the day of vaccination. These receptors were taken from a man in his fifties or sixties who received an inactivated influenza vaccine. Donor details come from another sample of the same person, matched by shared clones.

CDR3 region: CASSRPGTSGYNEQFF. In DNA, the CDR3 is TGTGCCAGCAGTCGTCCCGGGACTAGCGGATACAATGAGCAGTTCTTC. V gene TRBV6-1 combines with J gene TRBJ2-1; 11 positions agree with TRBD2. Germline assignment: CDR1 MNHNS and CDR2 SASEGT. V dropped 5 bases and J dropped 4; count of bases not matched to a gene: 7. CDR3 size: 16 residues.

The sample holds many counts of this clonotype. The gene calls are TRBV5-1 and TRBJ1-1; tentatively, D is TRBD1 (5 bases). This CDR3 comprises 14 residues. Trimming took off 3 bases at V and 1 base at J, with 10 bases between the two ends. CDR1 and CDR2 from the germline V gene are SGHRS and YFSETQ. The CDR3 sequence is CASSSQGRNTEAFF. CDR3 sequence (DNA): TGCGCCAGCAGCTCCCAGGGCAGGAACACTGAAGCTTTCTTT.

This clonotype was counted between two and nine times. V and J are TRBV20-1 and TRBJ1-1; TRBD1 matches 11 bases. Germline lookup yields CDR1 DFQATT and CDR2 SNEGSKA (reference sequence). The CDR3 consists of 13 residues. CDR3 residues: CSLIRTGGSGAFF. The CDR3, as DNA: TGCAGCCTAATCCGGACAGGGGGCTCTGGGGCTTTCTTT.

This clonotype was observed a handful of times. The gene calls are TRBV12-3 or TRBV12-4 and TRBJ1-2, with D maybe TRBD1 (6 bases). The CDR3 contains 13 residues. The V and J ends lost 5 bases and 7 bases respectively, with 14 bases between them. The CDR3 loop is CASSPRTALGYTF. The CDR3 coding sequence is TGTGCCAGCAGTCCCCGGACAGCCCTTGGCTACACCTTC.

The V gene is TRBV9, the J gene TRBJ1-2, with D uncertain. The CDR3 is made up of 13 amino acids. Trimming removed 0 bases from V and 2 bases from J, with 5 bases in between. Germline V gene lookup returns CDR1 SGDLS and CDR2 YYNGEE. CDR3: CASSVDANYGYTF. In DNA, the CDR3 is TGTGCCAGCAGCGTAGACGCAAACTATGGCTACACCTTC. The whole variable domain, filled in from reference TRBV9 and TRBJ1-2, reads DSGVTQTPKHLITATGQRVTLRCSPRSGDLSVYWYQQSLDQGLQFLIQYYNGEERAKGNILERFSAQQFPDLHSELNLSSLELGDSALYFCASSVDANYGYTFGSGTRLTVV.

The table lists this clonotype with a few counts. The chain carries TRBV6-2 or TRBV6-3 and TRBJ2-2, with 9 bases matching TRBD2. The V gene end was trimmed by 0 bases and the J gene end by 5 bases; junction bases not matched to a gene: 7. This CDR3 region has 17 residues. Germline V gene lookup returns CDR1 MNHEY and CDR2 SVGEGT. The CDR3 loop reads CASSYSGGGARTGELFF. DNA of the CDR3: TGTGCCAGCAGTTACTCTGGCGGGGGGGCCAGAACCGGGGAGCTGTTTTTT.

The genes are TRBV3-1 and TRBJ2-1; 7 nucleotides agree with TRBD2. Germline CDR1 is LGHDT and CDR2 is YNNKEL (reference sequence). The CDR3 sequence is 13 residues long. V was clipped by 3 bases and J by 8 bases; unmatched bases: 4. This chain's CDR3 is CASSHWGGDEQFF. As DNA, the CDR3 is TGTGCCAGCAGCCACTGGGGGGGGGATGAGCAGTTCTTC.

This clonotype was detected once. V is TRBV11-1 and J is TRBJ1-1; the D gene is possibly TRBD1 (6 bases). The germline V and J ends were trimmed by 5 bases and 4 bases, with 17 bases remaining between them. There are 15 residues in the CDR3. Per the germline V gene, CDR1 is SGHAT and CDR2 is FQDESV (reference sequence). CDR3 sequence reads: CASSPRRGRGTEAFF. The CDR3 nucleotides read TGTGCCAGCAGCCCCCGGCGGGGGCGAGGCACTGAAGCTTTCTTT.

This clonotype was observed a few times. This rearrangement joins TRBV20-1 to TRBJ1-2; D is ambiguous. V lost 7 bases and J 4 bases, leaving 22 bases between the germline ends. Germline CDR1 is DFQATT and CDR2 is SNEGSKA (reference sequence). CDR3 size: 15 residues. CDR3 nucleotides: TGCAGTGTTGTCCGTGGAGATATCTCTCTCTATGGCTACACCTTC. Translation gives CSVVRGDISLYGYTF.